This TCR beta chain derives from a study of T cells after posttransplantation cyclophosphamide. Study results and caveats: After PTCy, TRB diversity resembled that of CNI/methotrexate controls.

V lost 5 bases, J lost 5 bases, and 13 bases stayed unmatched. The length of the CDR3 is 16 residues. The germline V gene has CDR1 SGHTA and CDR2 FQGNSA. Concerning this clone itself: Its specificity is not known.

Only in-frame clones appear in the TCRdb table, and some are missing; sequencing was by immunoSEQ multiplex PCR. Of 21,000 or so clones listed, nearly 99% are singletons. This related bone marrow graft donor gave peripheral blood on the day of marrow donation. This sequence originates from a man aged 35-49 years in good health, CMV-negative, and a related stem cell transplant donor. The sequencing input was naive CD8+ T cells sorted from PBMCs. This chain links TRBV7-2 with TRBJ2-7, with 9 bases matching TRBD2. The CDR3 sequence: CASSLDLAGGRNEQYF. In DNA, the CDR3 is TGTGCCAGCAGCCTGGACTTGGCGGGAGGGAGGAACGAGCAGTACTTC.